What follows describes a single TCR beta chain. The target antigen is unknown. Method: immunoSEQ multiplex PCR; TCRdb's copy keeps in-frame clones and lacks some. This repertoire shows 140,000 or so clones, approximately 85% found once; its top ten account for 5.4%. CDR3 length equals 16 residues. CDR1 LGHNA and CDR2 YNFKEQ come from the germline V gene. Trimming removed 6 bases from V and 0 bases from J; junction bases left unmatched: 7. This sample is drawn from a study of T cell responses to AZD1222 COVID-19 vaccine. Study conclusions and caveats: Females outnumbered males among donors, who were mostly white British; clonal diversity was possibly underestimated.

J is TRBJ1-5 and V is TRBV4-2; 8 positions agree with TRBD1. The sequenced sample was peripheral blood, obtained 28 days after the second dose of the MenACWY control vaccine. The clonotype comes from an adult who received the MenACWY meningococcal vaccine as a control. In nucleotides, the CDR3 is TGTGCCAGCAGTCCGACAGGGGAATATAGCAATCAGCCCCAGCATTTT. Protein: CASSPTGEYSNQPQHF.